One sample yielded the 22 T cell receptor beta chains listed below, sequenced in a study of cytomegalovirus exposure and HLA in healthy donors. The PCR was carried out with 60 Vbeta primers and 13 Jbeta primers. Repertoires were generated with immunoSEQ multiplex PCR, while TCRdb's copy carries only in-frame clones and drops some. The data show 150,000 to 200,000 clones, with around 75% seen just once and roughly 1.5% held by the top ten. The sequencing input was PBMCs. The receptors here all came from a woman in her forties or fifties in good health and CMV-seronegative.

This clone was recorded once. The V call is TRBV7-8, the J call TRBJ2-1; possibly TRBD1 for D (6 bases). V lost 5 bases to trimming and J lost 6 bases, with 11 bases between them. Germline V gene sequence: CDR1 SGHVS, CDR2 FQNEAQ. There are 13 residues in the CDR3. The CDR3 protein is CASSRRTVNEQFF. CDR3 DNA: TGTGCCAGCAGCAGGCGGACAGTCAATGAGCAGTTCTTC.

V gene TRBV7-2 combines with J gene TRBJ2-2, with D uncertain. Trimming removed 1 base from V and 4 bases from J, with 10 bases in between. The CDR3 is 15 residues long. CDR1 is SGHTA and CDR2 is FQGNSA in the germline V gene. CDR3 DNA: TGTGCCAGCAGCTTAGTAGTTGCGCCCACCGGGGAGCTGTTTTTT. This codes for CASSLVVAPTGELFF. Drawing the rest from reference TRBV7-2 and TRBJ2-2, the complete variable domain is GAGVSQSPSNKVTEKGKDVELRCDPISGHTALYWYRQSLGQGLEFLIYFQGNSAPDKSGLPSDRFSAERTGGSVSTLTIQRTQQEDSAVYLCASSLVVAPTGELFFGEGSRLTVL.

V and J are TRBV7-9 and TRBJ1-2; D unresolved. The germline V gene encodes CDR1 SEHNR and CDR2 FQNEAQ (reference sequence). Trimming removed 7 bases at V and 4 bases at J, with 10 bases between. The CDR3 sequence is 12 residues long. In DNA, the CDR3 is TGTGCCAGCATCTCCGGGATCTATGGCTACACCTTC. Protein sequence: CASISGIYGYTF.

J is TRBJ1-1 and V is TRBV27; unclear D gene. With 5 bases removed from V and 0 bases from J, the gap between germline ends came to 22 bases. This CDR3 spans 18 amino acids. Germline CDR1 MNHEY, CDR2 SMNVEV (reference sequence). CDR3 region: CASSQKDWVGDLNTEAFF. The CDR3 DNA follows: TGTGCCAGCAGTCAGAAGGATTGGGTCGGGGATTTGAACACTGAAGCTTTCTTT.

This chain uses TRBV11-2 with TRBJ2-7, with TRBD2 matching over 14 bases. Germline values: CDR1 SGHAT, CDR2 FQNNGV. V trimming: 5 bases; J trimming: 7 bases; junction bases outside the gene matches: 7. This CDR3 region has 15 residues. The CDR3, as DNA: TGTGCCAGCAGCGGGGGACTAGCGGGGGTTATGGAGCAGTACTTC. Amino acid sequence: CASSGGLAGVMEQYF. Variable domain in full (rest from reference TRBV11-2 and TRBJ2-7): EAGVAQSPRYKIIEKRQSVAFWCNPISGHATLYWYQQILGQGPKLLIQFQNNGVVDDSQLPKDRFSAERLKGVDSTLKIQPAKLEDSAVYLCASSGGLAGVMEQYFGPGTRLTVT.

This chain links TRBV7-2 with TRBJ1-1, with D perhaps TRBD1 (5 bases). The CDR3 is 15 amino acids. Germline loops: CDR1 SGHTA, CDR2 FQGNSA. The germline V and J ends were trimmed by 4 bases and 1 base, with 13 bases remaining between them. The CDR3 DNA follows: TGTGCCAGCAGCTCGACCGGGGGGGGGAACACTGAAGCTTTCTTT. This gives the protein CASSSTGGGNTEAFF.

J is TRBJ2-7 and V is TRBV2; 7 bases line up with TRBD1. J gave up 3 bases and V 1 base, and 12 bases lay outside the gene matches. The CDR3 consists of 17 residues. Germline V CDR1 and CDR2: SNHLY, FYNNEI. Here the CDR3 reads CASSEGDPTGTLYEQYF. The CDR3 DNA reads TGTGCCAGCAGTGAAGGGGACCCGACAGGGACCCTCTACGAGCAGTACTTC.

In DNA, the CDR3 is TGCGCCAGCAGCCCCTTAGGGCCCGGGACAGGGCGAAACAATCAGCCCCAGCATTTT. It translates to CASSPLGPGTGRNNQPQHF. The chain links TRBV4-1 to TRBJ1-5; 9 positions match TRBD1. V shed 4 bases and J 3 bases; nucleotides not matched to a gene: 16. CDR3 length equals 19 residues. The V gene's germline CDR1 is MGHRA and CDR2 YSYEKL.

This chain connects TRBV19 to TRBJ2-2; D possibly corresponds to TRBD1 (6 bases). Trimming cost V 9 bases and J 1 base, with 12 bases left between them. Germline CDR1 LNHDA, CDR2 SQIVND (reference sequence). This CDR3 comprises 14 residues. CDR3 nucleotide sequence: TGTGCCAGCTTACAGGGTTGGAACACCGGGGAGCTGTTTTTT. Its translation is CASLQGWNTGELFF.

This chain links TRBV4-1 with TRBJ2-1; 8 bases match TRBD1. Losses at the gene ends were 1 base for V and 6 bases for J; bases not matched to a gene: 5. CDR3 size: 15 residues. Looked up from germline, CDR1 is MGHRA and CDR2 is YSYEKL. CDR3 DNA: TGCGCCAGCAGCCAAGCTCAGGGGGCTTCCAATGAGCAGTTCTTC. This codes for CASSQAQGASNEQFF.

The V and J genes are TRBV18 and TRBJ1-1; TRBD1 might be the D (6 bases). V lost 3 bases and J 4 bases, leaving 9 bases between the germline ends. Germline CDR1 reads KGHSH; CDR2 reads LQKENI. The CDR3 runs to 13 residues. DNA for the CDR3: TGTGCCAGCTCACCCGACAGGATCACTGAAGCTTTCTTT. It encodes CASSPDRITEAFF.

The chain carries TRBV19 and TRBJ2-1; D is uncertain. The CDR3 runs 13 residues. Germline lookup yields CDR1 LNHDA and CDR2 SQIVND (reference sequence). Trimming removed 6 bases from V and 13 bases from J, with 19 bases in between. Here the CDR3 reads CASRPTGYKVQFF. CDR3 nucleotide sequence: TGTGCCAGTAGGCCGACTGGTTACAAAGTTCAGTTCTTC.

The chain has TRBV5-1 and TRBJ2-1; TRBD2 aligns across 10 bases. In germline, CDR1 is SGHRS, CDR2 YFSETQ. V shed 0 bases, J shed 4 bases, and the junction held 1 base outside the gene matches. The CDR3 extends over 15 amino acids. CDR3 nucleotides: TGCGCCAGCAGCTTGGGACTAGCGGGTTACAATGAGCAGTTCTTC. This encodes CASSLGLAGYNEQFF.

V is TRBV18 and J is TRBJ2-2, with unresolved D. CDR3 length: 14 amino acids. Trimming cost V 0 bases and J 6 bases, with 8 bases left between them. Germline CDR1 KGHSH, CDR2 LQKENI. The CDR3 protein is CASSPPIPAGELFF. CDR3 DNA: TGTGCCAGCTCACCACCGATTCCAGCCGGGGAGCTGTTTTTT.

The gene calls are TRBV4-3 and TRBJ2-7; 8 bases are a match to TRBD1. Germline CDR1 reads LGHNA; CDR2 reads YSLEER. The CDR3 is made up of 14 amino acids. Germline trimming cut 4 bases from V and 4 bases from J; bases unmatched to any gene: 6. The CDR3 DNA sequence: TGCGCCAGCAGCCGCAGACAGGGGTCTTACGAGCAGTACTTC. Protein product: CASSRRQGSYEQYF.

The J gene is TRBJ1-5, the V gene TRBV6-5; D gene ambiguous. The CDR3 spans 13 residues. CDR1 is MNHEY and CDR2 is SVGAGI in the germline V gene. Trimming took off 2 bases at V and 6 bases at J, with 8 bases between the two ends. The CDR3 sequence: CASSYGQAQPQHF. The DNA of the CDR3 is TGTGCCAGCAGTTACGGGCAGGCTCAGCCCCAGCATTTT.

The DNA of the CDR3 is TGTGCCAGCAGTTGGGGACAGGGAAAAAAACTGTTTTTT. Amino acids: CASSWGQGKKLFF. The chain couples TRBV25-1 to TRBJ1-4; TRBD1 agrees at 9 bases. Germline V gene data show CDR1 as MGHDK and CDR2 as SYGVNS. The V gene end was trimmed by 5 bases and the J gene end by 9 bases; junction bases not matched to a gene: 4. The CDR3 extends over 13 amino acids.

This chain joins TRBV12-5 and TRBJ2-1, with D tentatively TRBD2 (6 bases). V gave up 6 bases and J gave up 7 bases, with 10 bases separating them. The CDR3 extends over 12 amino acids. Looked up from germline, CDR1 is LGHNT and CDR2 is FRNRAP. Here the CDR3 reads CASGWDSNEQFF. DNA for the CDR3: TGTGCTAGTGGCTGGGACTCGAATGAGCAGTTCTTC.

The J gene is TRBJ1-4, the V gene TRBV2, with unresolved D. In germline, CDR1 is SNHLY, CDR2 FYNNEI. The V and J ends lost 5 bases and 4 bases respectively, with 14 bases between them. The CDR3 contains 15 residues. As DNA, the CDR3 is TGTGCCAGCAGTTTGCCTTTGGGCGTTAATGAAAAACTGTTTTTT. Its protein is CASSLPLGVNEKLFF.

This chain joins TRBV27 and TRBJ2-5, with D unresolved. This CDR3 has 15 amino acids. V gave up 0 bases and J gave up 4 bases, with 12 bases separating them. Germline V gene lookup returns CDR1 MNHEY and CDR2 SMNVEV (reference sequence). CDR3: CASSLSSPGGETQYF. The CDR3 coding sequence is TGTGCCAGCAGTTTATCAAGCCCCGGCGGAGAGACCCAGTACTTC.

The rearrangement uses TRBV11-2 and TRBJ2-7; 8 bases are shared with TRBD2. The germline V gene has CDR1 SGHAT and CDR2 FQNNGV. V trimming: 1 base; J trimming: 6 bases; junction bases outside the gene matches: 14. CDR3 length: 17 amino acids. The CDR3 here is CASSLVGWGLEIAEQYF. For the CDR3, the DNA is TGTGCCAGCAGCTTAGTCGGTTGGGGACTAGAAATAGCCGAGCAGTACTTC.

On this clone itself: One end of the junction does not line up with germline, which may come from a read error. The J gene is TRBJ2-6, the V gene TRBV5-6; perhaps TRBD1 as D (5 bases). The CDR3 has 17 residues. The germline V gene encodes CDR1 SGHDT and CDR2 YYEEEE. The CDR3 spells CASSHPGLGSGANVLPF. CDR3 bases: TGTGCCAGCAGCCACCCAGGGCTAGGCTCTGGGGCCAACGTCCTGCCTTTC.